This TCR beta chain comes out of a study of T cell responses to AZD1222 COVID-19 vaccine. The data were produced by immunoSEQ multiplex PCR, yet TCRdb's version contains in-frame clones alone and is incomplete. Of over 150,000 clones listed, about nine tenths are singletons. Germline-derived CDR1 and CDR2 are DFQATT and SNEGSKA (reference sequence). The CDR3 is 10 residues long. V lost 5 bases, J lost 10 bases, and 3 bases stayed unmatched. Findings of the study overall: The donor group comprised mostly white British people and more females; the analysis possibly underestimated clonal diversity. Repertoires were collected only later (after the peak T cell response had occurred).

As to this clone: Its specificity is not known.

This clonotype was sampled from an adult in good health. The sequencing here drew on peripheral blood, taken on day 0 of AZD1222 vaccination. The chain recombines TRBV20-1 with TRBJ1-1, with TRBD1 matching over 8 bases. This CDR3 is CSAGQGAAFF. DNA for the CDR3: TGCAGTGCTGGACAGGGCGCAGCTTTCTTT.